The T cell receptor (beta chain) described here comes from a study of vaccination and CD4 T cells after COVID-19. V was trimmed by 1 base and J by 4 bases, leaving 10 bases between them. The CDR3 length is 14 residues. Germline CDR1 is LNHDA and CDR2 is SQIVND (reference sequence). This clonotype showed up just a few times. Its antigen is unidentified. This sample's treatment: approximately 11-day PBMC culture with coronavirus spike peptide pools or control peptides (ViraFEST assay). The Oncomine TCR Beta short-read assay was applied to DNA of cultured CD4+ T cells. TCRdb ran MiXCR on the PCR reads and lists one entry per CDR3 protein. The data hold 3,500 to 5,000 distinct CDR3 sequences, with approximately 26% observed a single time.

This TCR came from a human donor who had recovered from COVID-19. Sample: CD4+ T cells from blood, cultured in vitro. The rearrangement uses TRBV19 and TRBJ2-5; TRBD2 might be the D (6 bases). This chain's CDR3 is CASSIAGGVETQYF. In DNA form, the CDR3 reads TGTGCCAGTAGTATAGCGGGCGGGGTAGAGACCCAGTACTTC.